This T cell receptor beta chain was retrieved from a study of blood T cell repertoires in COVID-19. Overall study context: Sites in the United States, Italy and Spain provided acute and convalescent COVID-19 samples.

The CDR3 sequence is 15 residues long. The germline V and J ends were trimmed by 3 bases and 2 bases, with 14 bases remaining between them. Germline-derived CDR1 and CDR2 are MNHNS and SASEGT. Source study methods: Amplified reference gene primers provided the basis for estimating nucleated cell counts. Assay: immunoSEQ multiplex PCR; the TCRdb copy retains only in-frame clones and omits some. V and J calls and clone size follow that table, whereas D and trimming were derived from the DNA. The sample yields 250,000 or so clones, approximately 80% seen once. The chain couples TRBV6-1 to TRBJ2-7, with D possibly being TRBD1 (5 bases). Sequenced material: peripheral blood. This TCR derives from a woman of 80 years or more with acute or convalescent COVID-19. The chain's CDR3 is CASSDLRQGTYEQYF. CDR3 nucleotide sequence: TGTGCCAGCAGTGACCTCAGGCAGGGCACCTACGAGCAGTACTTC.